The entry below gives a single T cell receptor (beta chain) sequence along with its context. Antigen: not known. The data were taken from a study of human versus mouse CDR3 diversity and MHC coevolution. General observations from the study: Most of the three human donors had the lowest clonal inequality. iCHAO1 estimated the human TCR beta repertoire at roughly 1.6 million clonotypes.

Data came from immunoSEQ multiplex PCR; TCRdb stores just in-frame clones and leaves some out. Of about 81,000 clones in the sample, about 94% were seen once. Germline trimming cut 4 bases from V and 4 bases from J; bases unmatched to any gene: 4. CDR1 is PRHDT, CDR2 FYEKMQ, per germline (reference sequence). The CDR3 has 14 residues. The chain uses TRBV13 and TRBJ2-1; 7 bases are shared with TRBD2. Input material: naive CD4+ T cells from blood. Subset noted: CD45RO-negative CD62L-positive naive CD4 T cells. The clonotype was recovered from a person between 25 and 69 years old in good health. CDR3 sequence reads: CASSWVAGYNEQFF. Here the CDR3 DNA reads TGTGCCAGCAGCTGGGTAGCGGGTTACAATGAGCAGTTCTTC. Combining the CDR3 with reference TRBV13 and TRBJ2-1 gives the whole variable domain AAGVIQSPRHLIKEKRETATLKCYPIPRHDTVYWYQQGPGQDPQFLISFYEKMQSDKGSIPDRFSAQQFSDYHSELNMSSLELGDSALYFCASSWVAGYNEQFFGPGTRLTVL.